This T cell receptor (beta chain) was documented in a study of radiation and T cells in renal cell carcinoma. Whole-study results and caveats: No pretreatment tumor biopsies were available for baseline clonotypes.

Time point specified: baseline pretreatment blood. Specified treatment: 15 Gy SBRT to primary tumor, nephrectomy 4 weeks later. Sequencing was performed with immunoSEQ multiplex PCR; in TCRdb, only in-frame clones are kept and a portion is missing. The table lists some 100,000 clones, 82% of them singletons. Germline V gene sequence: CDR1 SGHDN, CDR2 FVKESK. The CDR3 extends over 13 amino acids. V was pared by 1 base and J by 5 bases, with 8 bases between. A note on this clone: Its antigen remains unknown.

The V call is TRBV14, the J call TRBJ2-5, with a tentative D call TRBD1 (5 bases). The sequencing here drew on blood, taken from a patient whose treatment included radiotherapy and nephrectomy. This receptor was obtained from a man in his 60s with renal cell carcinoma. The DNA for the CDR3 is TGTGCCAGCAGCCAAGGCAGGGTGGAGACCCAGTACTTC. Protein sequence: CASSQGRVETQYF. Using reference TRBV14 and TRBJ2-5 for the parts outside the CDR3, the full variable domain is EAGVTQFPSHSVIEKGQTVTLRCDPISGHDNLYWYRRVMGKEIKFLLHFVKESKQDESGMPNNRFLAERTGGTYSTLKVQPAELEDSGVYFCASSQGRVETQYFGPGTRLLVL.